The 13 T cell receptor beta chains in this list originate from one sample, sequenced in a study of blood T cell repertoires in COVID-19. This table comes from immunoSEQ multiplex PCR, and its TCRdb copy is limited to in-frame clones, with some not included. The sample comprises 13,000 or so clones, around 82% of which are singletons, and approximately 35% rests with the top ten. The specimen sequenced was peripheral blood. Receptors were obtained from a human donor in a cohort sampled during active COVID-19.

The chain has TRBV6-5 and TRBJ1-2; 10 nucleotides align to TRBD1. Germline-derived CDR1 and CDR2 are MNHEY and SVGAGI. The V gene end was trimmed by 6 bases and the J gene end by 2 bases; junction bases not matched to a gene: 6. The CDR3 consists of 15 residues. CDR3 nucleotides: TGTGCCAGCAGAAGGGACAGGGGATTGAACTATGGCTACACCTTC. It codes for CASRRDRGLNYGYTF.

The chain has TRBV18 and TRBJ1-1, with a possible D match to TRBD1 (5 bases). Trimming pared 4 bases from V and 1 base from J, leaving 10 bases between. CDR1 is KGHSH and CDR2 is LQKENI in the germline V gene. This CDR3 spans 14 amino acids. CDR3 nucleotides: TGTGCCAGCTCACTGGGGGGTAAGAACACTGAAGCTTTCTTT. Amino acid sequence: CASSLGGKNTEAFF.

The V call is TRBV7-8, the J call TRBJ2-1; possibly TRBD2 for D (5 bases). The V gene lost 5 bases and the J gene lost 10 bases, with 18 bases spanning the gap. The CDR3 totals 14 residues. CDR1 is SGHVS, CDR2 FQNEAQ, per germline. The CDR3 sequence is CASSAVVGMGEQFF. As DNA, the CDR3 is TGTGCCAGCAGCGCTGTGGTCGGGATGGGGGAGCAGTTCTTC.

The chain's CDR3 is CASRLDSYNEQFF. CDR3 DNA: TGCGCCAGCAGGTTAGACTCCTACAATGAGCAGTTCTTC. The V gene is TRBV10-2, the J gene TRBJ2-1; D ambiguous. The CDR3 totals 13 residues. The V and J ends lost 6 bases and 0 bases respectively, with 6 bases between them. In germline, CDR1 is WSHSY, CDR2 SAAADI.

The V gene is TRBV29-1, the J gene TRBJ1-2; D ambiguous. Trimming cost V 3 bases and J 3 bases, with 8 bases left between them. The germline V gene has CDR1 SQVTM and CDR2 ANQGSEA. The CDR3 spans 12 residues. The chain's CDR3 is CSVDRFDYGYTF. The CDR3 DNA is TGCAGCGTTGACAGGTTTGACTATGGCTACACCTTC.

Here the CDR3 DNA reads TGTGCCAGCAGTTCCGCGACTAGCGGGGACCCAGATACGCAGTATTTT. It codes for CASSSATSGDPDTQYF. The chain has TRBV28 and TRBJ2-3, with 11 bases aligning to TRBD2. This CDR3 has 16 residues. The germline V gene encodes CDR1 MDHEN and CDR2 SYDVKM. V lost 4 bases and J lost 4; bases outside the gene matches: 7.

CDR3 in amino acids: CASSPFSSGNSYEQYF. CDR3 sequence (DNA): TGTGCCAGCTCACCTTTCTCTAGCGGGAACTCCTACGAGCAGTACTTC. The chain recombines TRBV18 with TRBJ2-7; 9 bases line up with TRBD2. After removal of 3 bases from V and 0 bases from J, the junction contained 6 bases not matched to a gene. CDR1 and CDR2 from the germline V gene are KGHSH and LQKENI. The CDR3 consists of 16 residues.

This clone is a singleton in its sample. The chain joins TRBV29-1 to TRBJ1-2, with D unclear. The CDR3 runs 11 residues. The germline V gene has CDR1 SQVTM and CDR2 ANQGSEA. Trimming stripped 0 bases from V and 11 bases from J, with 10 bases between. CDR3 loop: CSVEDKIRYTF. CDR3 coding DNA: TGCAGCGTTGAAGATAAAATTCGTTACACCTTC. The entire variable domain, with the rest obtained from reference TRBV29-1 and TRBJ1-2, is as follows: SAVISQKPSRDICQRGTSLTIQCQVDSQVTMMFWYRQQPGQSLTLIATANQGSEATYESGFVIDKFPISRPNLTFSTLTVSNMSPEDSSIYLCSVEDKIRYTFGSGTRLTVV.

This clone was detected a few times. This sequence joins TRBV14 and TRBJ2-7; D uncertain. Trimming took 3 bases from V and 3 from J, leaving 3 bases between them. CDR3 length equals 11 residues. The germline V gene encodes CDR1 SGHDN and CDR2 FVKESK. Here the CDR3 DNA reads TGTGCCAGCAGCCATATCTACGAGCAGTACTTC. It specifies CASSHIYEQYF.

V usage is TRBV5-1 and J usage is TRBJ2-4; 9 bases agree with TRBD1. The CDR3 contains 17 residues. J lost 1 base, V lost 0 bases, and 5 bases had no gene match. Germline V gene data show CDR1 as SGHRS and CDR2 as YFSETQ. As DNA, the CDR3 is TGCGCCAGCAGCTTGGGGCGGGACAGGGATGCCAAAAACATTCAGTACTTC. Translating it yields CASSLGRDRDAKNIQYF.

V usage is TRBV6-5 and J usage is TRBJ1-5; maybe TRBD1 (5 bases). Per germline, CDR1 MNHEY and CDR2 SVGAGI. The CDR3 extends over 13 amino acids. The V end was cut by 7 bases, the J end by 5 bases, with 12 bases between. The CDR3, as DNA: TGTGCCAGCACTCCAGACAGTTATCAGCCCCAGCATTTT. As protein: CASTPDSYQPQHF.

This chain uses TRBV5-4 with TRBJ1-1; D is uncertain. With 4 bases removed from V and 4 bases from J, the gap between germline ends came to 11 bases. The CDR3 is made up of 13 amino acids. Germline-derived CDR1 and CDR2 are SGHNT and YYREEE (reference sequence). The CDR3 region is CASSSTTTTEAFF. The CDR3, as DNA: TGTGCCAGCAGCAGTACCACTACCACTGAAGCTTTCTTT.

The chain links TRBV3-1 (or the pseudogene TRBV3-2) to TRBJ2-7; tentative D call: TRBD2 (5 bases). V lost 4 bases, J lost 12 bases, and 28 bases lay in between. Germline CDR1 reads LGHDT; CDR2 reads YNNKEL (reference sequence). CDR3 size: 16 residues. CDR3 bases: TGTGCCAGCAGCCGTAACCTGAGGGAGCACACCGTCGGGCTGTACTTC. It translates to CASSRNLREHTVGLYF.